Below are 4 T cell receptor beta chains sequenced from a single sample in a study of OX40 agonist ivuxolimab in advanced cancers. Sequenced by immunoSEQ multiplex PCR; TCRdb stores in-frame clones only, minus some. The table has some 13,000 clones, more than 75% seen once. Here the sequenced sample was CD4+ or CD8+ T cells sorted from blood, taken in a trial of the OX40 agonist ivuxolimab. These receptors all come from an adult with an advanced solid tumor such as melanoma, head and neck, liver or kidney cancer.

The CDR3 region is CASSPGALYGYTF. The CDR3 bases are TGTGCCAGCAGTCCAGGGGCTCTTTATGGCTACACCTTC. This chain joins TRBV27 and TRBJ1-2, with a possible D match to TRBD1 (6 bases). CDR3 length: 13 residues. Per germline, CDR1 MNHEY and CDR2 SMNVEV (reference sequence). The V end was cut by 5 bases, the J end by 5 bases, with 12 bases between.

The V call is TRBV30, the J call TRBJ2-7; perhaps TRBD1 as D (6 bases). The CDR3 extends over 13 amino acids. In germline, CDR1 is GTSNPN, CDR2 SVGIG (reference sequence). V was shortened by 1 base and J by 6 bases, with 13 bases between the two germline ends. CDR3 sequence: CAWSAQGQGEQYF. The CDR3 DNA is TGTGCCTGGAGTGCACAGGGCCAGGGCGAGCAGTACTTC.

The chain recombines TRBV11-2 with TRBJ2-7, with D perhaps assigned TRBD1 or TRBD2 (5 bases each). Per the germline V gene, CDR1 is SGHAT and CDR2 is FQNNGV. With 7 bases removed from V and 3 bases from J, the gap between germline ends came to 13 bases. The CDR3 spans 13 residues. In nucleotides, the CDR3 is TGTGCCAGCATCGGGACCGATCTCTACGAGCAGTACTTC. It is translated as CASIGTDLYEQYF.

This rearrangement joins TRBV21-1 to TRBJ2-7; the table's D call of TRBD2 was not tested on the DNA. TRBV21-1 is assigned pseudogene status. The CDR3 is 11 residues long. Written as DNA, the CDR3 is TGTGCCAGCAGGCCGCCGAGGGAGCAGTACTTC. This gives the protein CASRPPREQYF.